Reported below is one T cell receptor beta chain. This sample was included in a study of blood T cell repertoires in COVID-19. The repertoire was sequenced with immunoSEQ multiplex PCR; TCRdb's copy has only in-frame clones and lacks some. The table includes hundreds of thousands of clones, roughly 85% detected once. The CDR3 consists of 13 residues. The germline V gene encodes CDR1 SGHTA and CDR2 FQGNSA. V lost 5 bases to trimming and J lost 5 bases, with 10 bases between them. This receptor was obtained from a woman aged 25 to 39 who had been exposed to COVID-19. V is TRBV7-2 and J is TRBJ1-5; possible D gene TRBD1, 6 bases. The sample taken for sequencing was PBMCs or T cells enriched from blood (not recorded which). This CDR3 reads CASSGQTDQPQHF. As DNA, the CDR3 is TGTGCCAGCAGCGGACAGACTGATCAGCCCCAGCATTTT.